This T cell receptor (beta chain) stems from a study of blood T cell repertoires in COVID-19. Overall study: Samples taken during acute and convalescent COVID-19 were collected in the United States, Italy and Spain. Sources were T cells, B-cell-depleted T cells, or PBMCs; the material itself was cDNA or gDNA.

Per the original methods: Reference gene primers were amplified, and this amplification served to estimate nucleated cell counts. TCRdb's copy holds only in-frame clones and misses some; the assay was immunoSEQ multiplex PCR. V, J and clone size derive from that table, while D and trimming were established from the DNA sequence. The sample includes about 90,000 clones, about 80% of them seen just once. Germline CDR1 is SGHRS and CDR2 is YFSETQ. With 2 bases removed from V and 5 bases from J, the gap between germline ends came to 10 bases. CDR3 length: 14 amino acids. The specimen sequenced was peripheral blood. This sequence joins TRBV5-1 and TRBJ1-4; D call uncertain. The receptor was derived from a man between 65 and 85 years old with acute or convalescent COVID-19. The CDR3 nucleotides are TGCGCCAGCAGCTTACATGGGAGGAATGAAAAACTGTTTTTT. It encodes CASSLHGRNEKLFF.